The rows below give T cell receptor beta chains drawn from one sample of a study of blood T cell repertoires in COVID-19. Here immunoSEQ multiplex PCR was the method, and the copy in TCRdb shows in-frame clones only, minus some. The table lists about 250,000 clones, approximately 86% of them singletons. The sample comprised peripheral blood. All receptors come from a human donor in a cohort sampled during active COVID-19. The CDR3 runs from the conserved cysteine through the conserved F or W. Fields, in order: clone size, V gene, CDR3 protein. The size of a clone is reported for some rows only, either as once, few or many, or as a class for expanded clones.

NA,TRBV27,CASSSYRGRQAEAFF
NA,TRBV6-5,CASRPGTVNTEAFF
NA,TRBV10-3,CAISLDRVSGANVLTF
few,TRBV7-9,CASSPGLAGGFLETQYF
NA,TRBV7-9,CASSLGGISGSWADTQYF
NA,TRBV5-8,CASSLTGITEAFF
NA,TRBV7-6,CASSETENQPQHF
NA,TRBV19,CASSYLGQGDYGYTF
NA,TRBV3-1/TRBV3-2,CASSQVGQGYNEQFF
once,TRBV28,CASSPPVLEQYF
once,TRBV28,CATISRPKNTEAFF
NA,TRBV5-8,CASSWDTGGTANEQFF
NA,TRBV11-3,CASSRSGINEQFF
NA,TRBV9,CASSGGGLADTQYF
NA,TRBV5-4,CASSLETGVNEKLFF
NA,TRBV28,CASSLWGRGTEAFF
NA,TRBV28,CASSPGPTGGEQYF
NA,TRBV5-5,CASSAQQGNNSPLHF
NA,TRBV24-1,CATSDFASGRGADTQYF
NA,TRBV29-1,CSVNRGGTEAFF
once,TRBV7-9,CASSVSGLGYNEQFF
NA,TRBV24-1,CATSDFRLAGLSYKGEQFF
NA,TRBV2,CASIPDRGGTQYF
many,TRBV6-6,CASSYSSETQYF
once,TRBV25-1,CASSAASGGRAEQFF
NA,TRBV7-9,CASSRRQGEETQYF
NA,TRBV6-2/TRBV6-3,CASSRTTYEQYF
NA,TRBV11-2,CASSWGLAGEETQYF
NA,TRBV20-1,CSASNGGSSYEQFF
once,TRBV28,CASRHRGVHTEAFF
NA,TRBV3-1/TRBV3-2,CASSLGTPGAEAFF
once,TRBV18,CASSPPSGNGYTF
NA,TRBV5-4,CASSSQGEQRTDTQYF
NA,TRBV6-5,CASSYSGEANEKLFF
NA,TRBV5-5,CASSSNRGWAFF
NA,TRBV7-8,CASSPGTGWSSNQPQHF
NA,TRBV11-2,CASSPVRGYNEQFF
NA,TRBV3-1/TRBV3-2,CASSQRLLTSGASNEQFF
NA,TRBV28,CASSSTGIDQPQHF
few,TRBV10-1,CASSPGTRGTYEQYF
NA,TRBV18,CASSPAVVGAGSYEQYF
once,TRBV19,CASRAGDDSNQPQHF
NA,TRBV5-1,CASSFPDSTDTQYF
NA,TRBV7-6,CASSLDSGGLLGEQYF
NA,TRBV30,CAWRGGVGGNQPQHF
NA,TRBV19,CASSIPGGVGETQYF
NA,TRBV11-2,CASSQGGGWFF
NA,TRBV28,CASSLGSGNTYEQYF
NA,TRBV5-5,CASSSGFGTGLYNEQFF
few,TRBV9,CASSPRPGTSDESYF
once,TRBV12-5,CASGFGTATYEQYF
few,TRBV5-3,CARSLVGQVPGNTIYF
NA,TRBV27,CASTPDREANSPLHF
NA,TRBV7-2,CASSLGGVAYYGYTF